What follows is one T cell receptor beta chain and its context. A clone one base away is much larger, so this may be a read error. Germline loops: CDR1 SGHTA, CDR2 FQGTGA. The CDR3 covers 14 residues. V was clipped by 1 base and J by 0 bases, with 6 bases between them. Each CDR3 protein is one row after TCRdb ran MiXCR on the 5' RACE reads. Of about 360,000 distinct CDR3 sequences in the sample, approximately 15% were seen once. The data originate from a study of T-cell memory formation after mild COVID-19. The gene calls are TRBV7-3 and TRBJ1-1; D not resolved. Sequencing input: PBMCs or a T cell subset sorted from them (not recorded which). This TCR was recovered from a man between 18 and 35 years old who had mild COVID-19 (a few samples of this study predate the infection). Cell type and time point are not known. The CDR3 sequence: CASSLNGVNTEAFF. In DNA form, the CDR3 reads TGTGCCAGCAGCTTAAATGGGGTGAACACTGAAGCTTTCTTT.